Listed here is a single TCR beta chain. Its target is unknown. These data originate in a study of beta chain features in type 1 diabetes. Study conclusions and caveats: TCRB CDR3s from Type 1 diabetes patients were moderately but significantly shorter in all four CD4+ subsets.

Trimming removed 7 bases at V and 6 bases at J, with 12 bases between. Germline values: CDR1 MDHEN, CDR2 SYDVKM. The CDR3 runs to 13 residues. Investigators reverse transcribed all isolated RNA, so they sequenced expressed TCRB transcripts. The table came from immunoSEQ multiplex PCR; TCRdb's copy has only in-frame clones and leaves some out. The sample contains some 140,000 clones, about 10% of which appear only once. The source of this sequence is a man aged 25 to 40 with type 1 diabetes. The chain uses TRBV28 and TRBJ2-2; tentatively, D is TRBD1 (5 bases). The sequenced sample consisted of central memory CD4+ T cells from blood. The CDR3 region is CASNAGSPGELFF. The CDR3 DNA is TGTGCCAGCAATGCAGGGTCCCCCGGGGAGCTGTTTTTT.